The clone carrying this TCR beta chain was seen only a few times. A second PCR, run for roughly 6 to 11 cycles, used a sample-barcoded 5' primer plus a J-beta primer mix. The template-switch adaptor was a 5' adaptor with 12 random nucleotides. It tagged each cDNA molecule. TCRdb reprocessed the 5' RACE reads via MiXCR and lists one record per CDR3 protein. The repertoire holds fewer than 2,000,000 distinct CDR3 sequences, with more than 35% as singletons. J gave up 4 bases and V 8 bases, and 9 bases lay outside the gene matches. In germline, CDR1 is SNHLY, CDR2 FYNNEI. The CDR3 is 14 residues long. These data originate in a study of blood T cells in healthy people across ages. On the study more broadly: When template switching was applied, about one barcoded beta molecule was captured per two T cells.

This chain connects TRBV2 to TRBJ2-5; TRBD2 aligns across 8 bases. The sequenced material came from blood. This TCR derives from a human donor in good health. The CDR3 region has the DNA TGTGCCAGCGAGCGGGATAGCGGGGTAGAGACCCAGTACTTC. Residues: CASERDSGVETQYF.